The 21 T cell receptor beta chains listed next were all sequenced from one sample in a study of cytomegalovirus exposure and HLA in healthy donors. Sequencing used immunoSEQ multiplex PCR; TCRdb keeps in-frame clones, though not all of them. In the table there are roughly 150,000 clones, around 90% of which are singletons. The sample was PBMCs. The receptors come from a man aged 18 to 30 in good health and CMV-seronegative.

The gene calls are TRBV19 and TRBJ2-1; 8 bases align to TRBD1. Germline values: CDR1 LNHDA, CDR2 SQIVND (reference sequence). With 6 bases clipped from V and 1 base from J, the junction kept 11 bases outside the gene matches. This CDR3 spans 17 amino acids. This CDR3 is CASRRDRGWGSYNEQFF. For the CDR3, the DNA is TGTGCCAGTAGACGCGACAGGGGTTGGGGGTCCTACAATGAGCAGTTCTTC.

The count of this clone is one. The J gene is TRBJ2-7, the V gene TRBV4-2, with TRBD1 matching over 10 bases. The CDR3 consists of 15 residues. CDR1 LGHNA and CDR2 YNFKEQ come from the germline V gene. Trimming cost V 4 bases and J 3 bases; bases outside gene matches: 6. CDR3 loop: CASSPGTGDFYEQYF. In nucleotides, the CDR3 is TGTGCCAGCAGCCCCGGGACAGGGGATTTCTACGAGCAGTACTTC.

The chain carries TRBV5-1 and TRBJ2-1, with 13 bases matching TRBD2. This CDR3 contains 20 residues. The germline V gene encodes CDR1 SGHRS and CDR2 YFSETQ. V was clipped by 0 bases and J by 3 bases; unmatched bases: 12. CDR3 in DNA: TGCGCCAGCAGCTTGGTGGAGGTACTAGCGGGGGGGCCTGGCTACAATGAGCAGTTCTTC. Encoded protein: CASSLVEVLAGGPGYNEQFF.

The CDR3 spells CSVAGKMNTEAFF. As DNA, the CDR3 is TGCAGCGTTGCAGGGAAAATGAACACTGAAGCTTTCTTT. The J gene is TRBJ1-1, the V gene TRBV29-1; perhaps TRBD1 as D (5 bases). Germline V gene data show CDR1 as SQVTM and CDR2 as ANQGSEA. The CDR3 has 13 amino acids. Between the trimmed V and J ends, which lost 4 bases and 0 bases, there was a span of 9 bases.

The J gene is TRBJ2-1, the V gene TRBV6-5, with 7 bases that match TRBD2. CDR3 size: 15 residues. J lost 6 bases, V lost 2 bases, and 7 bases had no gene match. Germline V gives CDR1 MNHEY, CDR2 SVGAGI. The CDR3 loop reads CASSYRDYPPNEQFF. Here the CDR3 DNA reads TGTGCCAGCAGTTACCGGGACTACCCGCCCAATGAGCAGTTCTTC.

The J gene is TRBJ2-6, the V gene TRBV7-9, with a possible D match to TRBD2 (5 bases). The CDR3 is 15 amino acids. The V and J ends lost 5 bases and 2 bases respectively, with 10 bases between them. The germline gives CDR1 SEHNR, CDR2 FQNEAQ (reference sequence). CDR3 sequence (DNA): TGTGCCAGCAGCCCACCGGAGGCTGGGGCCAACGTCCTGACTTTC. Translating it yields CASSPPEAGANVLTF.

The J gene is TRBJ1-5, the V gene TRBV27, with 12 bases matching TRBD1. J gave up 1 base and V 3 bases, and 7 bases lay outside the gene matches. The CDR3 has 18 residues. In germline, CDR1 is MNHEY, CDR2 SMNVEV (reference sequence). CDR3 region: CASSLGGQGARSNQPQHF. Here the CDR3 DNA reads TGTGCCAGCAGTTTGGGGGGACAGGGGGCGCGGAGCAATCAGCCCCAGCATTTT.

V gene TRBV12-5 combines with J gene TRBJ2-2; 8 positions agree with TRBD2. J was trimmed by 4 bases and V by 7 bases; bases with no gene match: 11. CDR3 length: 16 amino acids. CDR1 is LGHNT, CDR2 FRNRAP, per germline. CDR3 sequence (DNA): TGTGCTAGTGTCATATCCTTTCGGGGGGGCACCGGGGAGCTGTTTTTT. This translates into CASVISFRGGTGELFF.

This chain uses TRBV28 with TRBJ1-6; TRBD1 might be the D (5 bases). The CDR3 runs 15 residues. Germline V gene data show CDR1 as MDHEN and CDR2 as SYDVKM. Trimming pared 2 bases from V and 9 bases from J, leaving 14 bases between. The CDR3 here is CASSLRWGVRSPLHF. The CDR3 DNA follows: TGTGCCAGCAGTTTAAGGTGGGGCGTACGTTCACCCCTCCACTTT.

The CDR3 spells CASSLGGVPETQYF. The CDR3 region has the DNA TGTGCCAGCAGCTTAGGGGGCGTACCAGAGACCCAGTACTTC. J is TRBJ2-5 and V is TRBV11-2, with a weak D call TRBD1 (5 bases). CDR1 is SGHAT and CDR2 is FQNNGV in the germline V gene. The CDR3 covers 14 residues. V lost 1 base, J lost 4 bases, and 10 bases lay in between.

The chain recombines TRBV28 with TRBJ2-7; the match to TRBD2 covers 7 bases. Germline V gives CDR1 MDHEN, CDR2 SYDVKM. The V segment lost 2 bases and the J segment 5 bases; nucleotides outside the gene matches: 0. CDR3 length: 12 amino acids. CDR3: CASSLAGDEQYF. As DNA, the CDR3 is TGTGCCAGCAGTTTAGCGGGGGACGAGCAGTACTTC.

The V call is TRBV6-1, the J call TRBJ1-5; TRBD1 aligns across 12 bases. Germline V lookup: CDR1 MNHNS, CDR2 SASEGT. The trim removed 4 bases at V and 4 bases at J, leaving 8 bases unmatched. The CDR3 is 17 residues long. CDR3 coding DNA: TGTGCCAGCAGTGGGGCGGGACAGGGGGCAGTTAATCAGCCCCAGCATTTT. This codes for CASSGAGQGAVNQPQHF.

The rearrangement uses TRBV27 and TRBJ2-7, with a weak D call TRBD2 (5 bases). The CDR3 totals 16 residues. Trimming took off 4 bases at V and 7 bases at J, with 23 bases between the two ends. Per germline, CDR1 MNHEY and CDR2 SMNVEV (reference sequence). CDR3 nucleotide sequence: TGTGCCAGCAGTTACCACGGCATCGAGGGTCCTCGGGAGCAGTACTTC. It is translated as CASSYHGIEGPREQYF.

The chain combines TRBV6-4 with TRBJ1-2; 9 bases are a match to TRBD1. The germline V gene encodes CDR1 MRHNA and CDR2 SNTAGT. The CDR3 totals 14 residues. Losses at the gene ends were 6 bases for V and 7 bases for J; bases not matched to a gene: 9. CDR3 sequence: CASRTGGELGGYTF. The CDR3 DNA is TGTGCCAGCAGAACAGGGGGCGAACTGGGTGGCTACACCTTC.

This clone came up once. The CDR3 nucleotides read TGCGCCAGCAGCTTGGGGGTAGCGGGAGGCACAGATACGCAGTATTTT. This codes for CASSLGVAGGTDTQYF. This sequence joins TRBV5-1 and TRBJ2-3; TRBD2 aligns across 9 bases. Germline CDR1 reads SGHRS; CDR2 reads YFSETQ. The CDR3 length is 16 residues. With V trimmed by 0 bases and J by 1 base, 3 bases remained unmatched.

V and J are TRBV2 and TRBJ2-7; TRBD2 is a possible D gene (5 bases). This CDR3 has 15 residues. CDR1 is SNHLY, CDR2 FYNNEI, per germline. The germline V and J ends were trimmed by 2 bases and 2 bases, with 13 bases remaining between them. As DNA, the CDR3 is TGTGCCAGCAGTGAAAGGCCTAGCAGACCCTACGAGCAGTACTTC. Residues: CASSERPSRPYEQYF. The full variable domain, in which reference TRBV2 and TRBJ2-7 provide the parts outside the CDR3, is EPEVTQTPSHQVTQMGQEVILRCVPISNHLYFYWYRQILGQKVEFLVSFYNNEISEKSEIFDDQFSVERPDGSNFTLKIRSTKLEDSAMYFCASSERPSRPYEQYFGPGTRLTVT.

The gene calls are TRBV4-1 and TRBJ2-1, with D perhaps TRBD2 (5 bases). The CDR3 has 16 residues. The germline V gene encodes CDR1 MGHRA and CDR2 YSYEKL. The V end lost 1 base, the J end lost 0 bases, and 10 bases lay between the germline ends. The CDR3 loop is CASSQVLANSYNEQFF. The CDR3 nucleotides read TGCGCCAGCAGCCAAGTGCTAGCAAACTCCTACAATGAGCAGTTCTTC.

The chain recombines TRBV29-1 with TRBJ2-3, with 10 bases matching TRBD1. The germline V gene encodes CDR1 SQVTM and CDR2 ANQGSEA. V lost 7 bases, J lost 7 bases, and 8 bases stayed unmatched. The CDR3 extends over 13 amino acids. The CDR3 nucleotides read TGCAGCGGATACCGGGACAGGGGAAATACGCAGTATTTT. Its protein is CSGYRDRGNTQYF.

This chain joins TRBV27 and TRBJ2-1; 11 nucleotides agree with TRBD1. Trimming cost V 6 bases and J 9 bases; bases outside gene matches: 10. This CDR3 is 15 amino acids long. Germline loops: CDR1 MNHEY, CDR2 SMNVEV (reference sequence). The CDR3 is CASRSPGQGEGEQFF. For the CDR3, the DNA is TGTGCCAGCAGATCGCCGGGACAGGGGGAGGGTGAGCAGTTCTTC.

This clone is a singleton in its sample. The chain employs TRBV5-5 and TRBJ2-7, with D possibly TRBD2 on 5 matching bases. Germline V CDR1 and CDR2: SGHKS, YYEKEE (reference sequence). This CDR3 region has 16 residues. Trimming took 3 bases from V and 6 from J, leaving 22 bases between them. The DNA for the CDR3 is TGTGCCAGCAGCTCCTCTCTGACCAGCGGCGGTCTCGAGCAGTACGTC. As protein: CASSSSLTSGGLEQYV.

CDR3 residues: CASRLLQGEAYEQYF. In DNA form, the CDR3 reads TGTGCCAGCCGCCTCCTTCAGGGGGAAGCCTACGAGCAGTACTTC. The chain carries TRBV2 and TRBJ2-7, with TRBD1 identical over 7 bases. CDR3 length: 15 residues. V was clipped by 8 bases and J by 2 bases; unmatched bases: 12. Per the germline V gene, CDR1 is SNHLY and CDR2 is FYNNEI.